This entry features one TCR beta chain sequence. Its antigen remains unknown. This sample is drawn from a study of cytomegalovirus exposure and HLA in healthy donors. The CDR3 contains 15 residues. V was clipped by 5 bases and J by 7 bases; unmatched bases: 7. Germline V gene lookup returns CDR1 MNHEY and CDR2 SMNVEV (reference sequence). The study ran its PCR with 60 Vbeta and 13 Jbeta primers. Clones were read by immunoSEQ multiplex PCR, and TCRdb kept only the in-frame ones, dropping some. The data show over 150,000 clones, 60% to 80% seen once. Study results and caveats: In vitro, three CMV-associated chains proved specific for CMV antigens. Previously analyzed data showed that most TCR beta V segments were productive at a frequency of about 87% or about 30%.

The V and J genes are TRBV27 and TRBJ2-7, with 14 bases identical to TRBD2. Sequencing input: PBMCs. This receptor was obtained from a man aged 30-40 years in good health and CMV-seropositive. The CDR3 DNA is TGTGCCAGCAGTCAGGGACTAGCGGGGGTGGGGGAGCAGTACTTC. Protein: CASSQGLAGVGEQYF.